The clone carrying this T cell receptor beta chain occurred a few times. CDR3 length: 14 residues. V was clipped by 4 bases and J by 1 base; unmatched bases: 2. Germline V gene lookup returns CDR1 SGHRS and CDR2 YFSETQ. The entry originates in a study of blood T cell repertoires in COVID-19. Looking at the study overall: Italy, Spain and the United States were the sources of the convalescent and acute COVID-19 samples.

Clones were sequenced by immunoSEQ multiplex PCR, and TCRdb holds only the in-frame ones, with some missing. The table lists more than 100,000 clones, roughly 90% of them singletons. The sequenced material came from peripheral blood. This TCR came from a man aged 50 to 60 with active or convalescent COVID-19. The chain links TRBV5-1 to TRBJ2-7; 10 bases align to TRBD2. The CDR3 here is CASSRLAGSYEQYF. The CDR3 nucleotides are TGCGCCAGCAGCCGACTAGCGGGTTCCTACGAGCAGTACTTC.